This T cell receptor (beta chain) was observed in a study of T cell responses to AZD1222 COVID-19 vaccine. Study results and limitations: White British people made up most donors, females outnumbered males, and clonal diversity was possibly underestimated.

About this clone: The antigen is unknown.

Produced via immunoSEQ multiplex PCR; TCRdb's table is partial and in-frame only. The sample records around 130,000 clones, about nine tenths being singletons. Trimming left V 5 bases short and J 0 bases short, with 12 bases between. Germline assignment: CDR1 LNHDA and CDR2 SQIVND (reference sequence). The CDR3 totals 15 residues. The receptor's source is an adult in good health. The sample consisted of peripheral blood, taken on day 0 of AZD1222 vaccination. This rearrangement joins TRBV19 to TRBJ2-3; D gene uncertain. The CDR3 loop is CASSSFQTSTDTQYF. CDR3 in DNA: TGTGCCAGTAGTTCCTTCCAGACGAGCACAGATACGCAGTATTTT.